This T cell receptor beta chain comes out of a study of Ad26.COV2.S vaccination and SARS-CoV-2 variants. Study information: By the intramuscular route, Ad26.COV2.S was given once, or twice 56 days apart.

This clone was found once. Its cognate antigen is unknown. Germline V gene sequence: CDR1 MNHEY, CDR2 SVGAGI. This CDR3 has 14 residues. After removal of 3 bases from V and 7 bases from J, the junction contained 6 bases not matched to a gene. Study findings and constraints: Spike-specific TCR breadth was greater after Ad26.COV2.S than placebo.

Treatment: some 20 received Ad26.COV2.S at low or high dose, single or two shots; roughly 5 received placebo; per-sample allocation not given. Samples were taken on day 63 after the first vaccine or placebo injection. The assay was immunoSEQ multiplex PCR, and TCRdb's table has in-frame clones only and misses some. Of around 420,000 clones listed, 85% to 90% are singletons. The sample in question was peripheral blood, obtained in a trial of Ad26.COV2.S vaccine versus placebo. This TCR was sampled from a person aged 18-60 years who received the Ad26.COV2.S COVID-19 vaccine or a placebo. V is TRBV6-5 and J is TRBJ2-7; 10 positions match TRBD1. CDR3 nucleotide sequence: TGTGCCAGCAGTTATGGGGACAGGGGTACAGAGCAGTACTTC. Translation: CASSYGDRGTEQYF.